A selection of T cell receptor beta chains follows, all from one sample in a study of beta chain features in type 1 diabetes. TCRdb keeps only in-frame clones here, not all; method: immunoSEQ multiplex PCR. Of about 700,000 clones in the sample, about an eighth were seen once. Sequencing used naive CD4+ T cells from blood. These receptors were taken from a man between 18 and 35 years old with type 1 diabetes. Both conserved end residues are part of each CDR3. D genes are given only for firm matches. Not all rows give a size; the values are once, few, many and, for expanded clones, a class.

CDR3 DNA	CDR3 protein	clone size	D gene	V gene	J gene
TGCGCCAGCAGCCAACGGGACAGGCATAATTCACCCCTCCACTTT	CASSQRDRHNSPLHF	-	TRBD1	TRBV4-1	TRBJ1-6
TGTGCCTGGAGTCGACGTCCCGGGGCTTTCTTT	CAWSRRPGAFF	-	-	TRBV30	TRBJ1-1
TGTGCCTGCGACAGGGGTCGAACAGATACGCAGTATTTT	CACDRGRTDTQYF	-	TRBD1	TRBV30	TRBJ2-3
TGTGCCATTCGTGACGGTGTGATGCAGAACACCGGGGAGCTGTTTTTT	CAIRDGVMQNTGELFF	few	-	TRBV10-3	TRBJ2-2
TGTGCCATCAGCGATGCGAAGGGACGTAGCTACGAGCAGTACTTC	CAISDAKGRSYEQYF	-	-	TRBV10-3	TRBJ2-7
TGTGCCAGCAGCGTTTTTTTCGATGGCTATGGCTACACCTTC	CASSVFFDGYGYTF	-	-	TRBV9	TRBJ1-2
TGTGCCAGTATGGACAGAACCTACGAGCAGTACTTC	CASMDRTYEQYF	-	-	TRBV19	TRBJ2-7
TGTGCCAGCAGCTTAGGTGGGACAGGCCCTCTTGTGGGCTACACCTTC	CASSLGGTGPLVGYTF	-	TRBD1	TRBV11-2	TRBJ1-2
TGTGCCAGCAGCTCGTTAGGACAGGGGGATTACTATGGCTACACCTTC	CASSSLGQGDYYGYTF	few	TRBD1	TRBV7-9	TRBJ1-2
TGTGCCAGCACCTATTTTCCGGGGCTAGAAGAGACCCAGTACTTC	CASTYFPGLEETQYF	-	-	TRBV7-9	TRBJ2-5
TGTGCCTGTTACCTAGCGGGGGGGCCGAAGACCCAGTACTTC	CACYLAGGPKTQYF	few	TRBD2	TRBV30	TRBJ2-5
TGCAGCGTTGAAAGACAGGGGGCAGGAATCGCTTTCTTT	CSVERQGAGIAFF	-	TRBD1	TRBV29-1	TRBJ1-1
TGTGCCAGCAACTCCGGACAGGGAAGACAAGAGACCCAGTACTTC	CASNSGQGRQETQYF	few	TRBD1	TRBV6-1	TRBJ2-5
TGTGCCATCAGTGAGTTATCCGGGGGAGGTAATGAGCAGTTCTTC	CAISELSGGGNEQFF	few	-	TRBV6-6	TRBJ2-1
TGTGCCAGCAGCTTAGTGGGACAGGCTATCACCGGGGAGCTGTTTTTT	CASSLVGQAITGELFF	few	TRBD1	TRBV7-8	TRBJ2-2
TGCAGCGTTGAAGATCGCCTAGTCTCCTACGAGCAGTACTTC	CSVEDRLVSYEQYF	few	-	TRBV29-1	TRBJ2-7
TGTGCCAGCAGCTTCAGCGGGCCAACAGATACGCAGTATTTT	CASSFSGPTDTQYF	-	-	TRBV7-3	TRBJ2-3
TGTGCCAGCAGTTTAACTAGGACAGGTCCCAAGACCCAGTACTTC	CASSLTRTGPKTQYF	few	TRBD1	TRBV28	TRBJ2-5
TGTGCCAGCAGCTTTCAAACAGGGGGATCTGATACGCAGTATTTT	CASSFQTGGSDTQYF	-	TRBD1	TRBV7-6	TRBJ2-3
TGTGCCATCAGTGAGTCGATTACGTGGTCACCCCTCCACTTT	CAISESITWSPLHF	-	-	TRBV10-3	TRBJ1-6
TGTGCCAGCAGCCTCCGGGACGGGACTATGAACACTGAAGCTTTCTTT	CASSLRDGTMNTEAFF	few	-	TRBV7-9	TRBJ1-1
TGTGCCAGCTCACCTAACAGCTATGGCTACACCTTC	CASSPNSYGYTF	-	-	TRBV18	TRBJ1-2
TGTGCCTGGGTGTTCGGGGCCAATGAGCAGTTCTTC	CAWVFGANEQFF	few	-	TRBV30	TRBJ2-1
TGCAGCGTTTCCTCGGGTAGGGTCTATGGCTACACCTTC	CSVSSGRVYGYTF	-	-	TRBV29-1	TRBJ1-2
TGTGCCTGGAGCCCCGCAGGGGTGGACTATGGCTACACCTTC	CAWSPAGVDYGYTF	few	-	TRBV30	TRBJ1-2
TGTGCCTGGAGCGGGGCTCGGCACGAAAAACTGTTTTTT	CAWSGARHEKLFF	-	-	TRBV30	TRBJ1-4
TGTGCCAGCAGACCAGACAGGGTCGGTGGCTACACCTTC	CASRPDRVGGYTF	-	TRBD1	TRBV28	TRBJ1-2
TGTGCCTGGAGTACACGGGGACAGCTTAATCAGCCCCAGCATTTT	CAWSTRGQLNQPQHF	few	TRBD1	TRBV30	TRBJ1-5
TGTGCCAGTAGTATGGCGGGGGCCCGGACTGAAGCTTTCTTT	CASSMAGARTEAFF	few	-	TRBV19	TRBJ1-1
TGCGCCAGCAGCTTGATTCGGGGGGCGAGGAGAGATACGCAGTATTTT	CASSLIRGARRDTQYF	-	-	TRBV23-1	TRBJ2-3
TGCGCCAGCAGTCCGGACCCCCCGAACACCGGGGAGCTGTTTTTT	CASSPDPPNTGELFF	-	-	TRBV5-1	TRBJ2-2
TGTGCCAGCAGTGGGCAGCCAGGGAATCAGCCCCAGCATTTT	CASSGQPGNQPQHF	-	-	TRBV2	TRBJ1-5
TGTGCCAGCAGCCCGTTGGACACCCAGTACTTC	CASSPLDTQYF	few	-	TRBV11-2	TRBJ2-5
TGTGCCAGCAGTGAAGCGAGCCAGCTTTCACCCCTCCACTTT	CASSEASQLSPLHF	few	-	TRBV2	TRBJ1-6
TGCAGCGTTGAGACGGGGGTGGGAGACGACTATGGCTACACCTTC	CSVETGVGDDYGYTF	few	-	TRBV29-1	TRBJ1-2
TGTGCCTGGAGTGTACGGCTAGCGGGGAACGAGCAGTACTTC	CAWSVRLAGNEQYF	-	TRBD2	TRBV30	TRBJ2-7
TGTGCCAGCAGCTTAAGTGGTCAGGGTGAAGCTTTCTTT	CASSLSGQGEAFF	few	-	TRBV7-3	TRBJ1-1
TGCAGCGTTGCCCCCCGGGACAGGGCTACTAACCATGGCTACACCTTC	CSVAPRDRATNHGYTF	-	TRBD1	TRBV29-1	TRBJ1-2
TGTGCCAGCAGCCAAGTATACCGGGACACTGAAGCTTTCTTT	CASSQVYRDTEAFF	-	-	TRBV14	TRBJ1-1
TGTGCCAGCAGCCAAGAGTCACAGGGTAACAATGAGCAGTTCTTC	CASSQESQGNNEQFF	-	-	TRBV4-2	TRBJ2-1
TGTGCCAGTAGTATGTCCAGCCGTATCACAGATACGCAGTATTTT	CASSMSSRITDTQYF	few	-	TRBV19	TRBJ2-3
TGTGCCAGCAGCTTAGCTTTGGGGACCTACGAGCAGTACTTC	CASSLALGTYEQYF	few	-	TRBV7-9	TRBJ2-7
TGTGCCAGCAGCTTTGGGGATTGGGCCTACGAGCAGTACTTC	CASSFGDWAYEQYF	few	-	TRBV5-6	TRBJ2-7
TGTGCCAGTTGGACAGGGGGTGGGAACACTGAAGCTTTCTTT	CASWTGGGNTEAFF	few	TRBD1	TRBV28	TRBJ1-1
TGCAGCGTCGCATCAGGGGGCAACAATCAGCCCCAGCATTTT	CSVASGGNNQPQHF	-	TRBD1	TRBV29-1	TRBJ1-5
TGTGCCAGCAGCCCCAACTCCCTGGCGGGGGTACACAATGAGCAGTTCTTC	CASSPNSLAGVHNEQFF	few	TRBD2	TRBV9	TRBJ2-1
TGTGCCTGGACGATAATGGGGAATTCACCCCTCCACTTT	CAWTIMGNSPLHF	-	-	TRBV30	TRBJ1-6
TGCAGCGTTCAAGAGAACACCGGGGAGCTGTTTTTT	CSVQENTGELFF	-	-	TRBV29-1	TRBJ2-2
TGTGCCAGCAGCCTTTACGGGGACACTGAAGCTTTCTTT	CASSLYGDTEAFF	once	-	TRBV7-8	TRBJ1-1
TGCGCCAGCAGCCCGGGACAGGGGGAATCACCCCTCCACTTT	CASSPGQGESPLHF	few	TRBD1	TRBV4-1	TRBJ1-6
TGCAGCGTTGAAGATGCGGAGGGGGCCCCTGAAGCTTTCTTT	CSVEDAEGAPEAFF	-	TRBD1	TRBV29-1	TRBJ1-1
TGTGCCAGCAGCTTTAATAGGGTGAATGAGCAGTTCTTC	CASSFNRVNEQFF	-	-	TRBV11-2	TRBJ2-1
TGTGCCTGGACTAAGGGACTAGCGGGAGGCACAGATACGCAGTATTTT	CAWTKGLAGGTDTQYF	-	TRBD2	TRBV30	TRBJ2-3
TGTGCCAGCAGCTTAGCGATGGGGGGGGGTCAAGAGACCCAGTACTTC	CASSLAMGGGQETQYF	few	TRBD2	TRBV7-2	TRBJ2-5